These 29 T cell receptor beta chains were all obtained from the same sample, sequenced in a study of technical replicates of blood from several donors. The method was immunoSEQ multiplex PCR; TCRdb's version includes in-frame clones alone and lacks a portion of them. The table includes about 80,000 clones, around 90% detected once. The sample was T cells isolated from PBMCs. Source of these receptors: a human donor in good health.

The V call is TRBV6-6, the J call TRBJ1-4, with TRBD1 identical over 7 bases. The length of the CDR3 is 15 residues. V dropped 8 bases and J dropped 7; count of bases not matched to a gene: 13. Germline lookup yields CDR1 MNHNY and CDR2 SVGAGI (reference sequence). The CDR3 loop is CASAPQGGIGEKLFF. DNA of the CDR3: TGTGCCAGCGCCCCCCAGGGGGGTATTGGTGAAAAACTGTTTTTT.

This clone was counted a single time. The rearrangement uses TRBV6-4 and TRBJ2-1, with D unclear. The CDR3 is made up of 15 amino acids. The V end was cut by 3 bases, the J end by 0 bases, with 9 bases between. The germline V gene encodes CDR1 MRHNA and CDR2 SNTAGT. CDR3 amino acids: CASSEAPSSYNEQFF. In DNA form, the CDR3 reads TGTGCCAGCAGTGAAGCTCCGAGCTCCTACAATGAGCAGTTCTTC.

The chain has TRBV25-1 and TRBJ2-5; 8 nucleotides align to TRBD1. CDR1 and CDR2 (germline): MGHDK, SYGVNS. Trimming at V came to 8 bases and at J to 5 bases, leaving 10 bases not matched to a gene. CDR3 length: 14 amino acids. CDR3 sequence (DNA): TGTGCCAGCCTCTCGGCAGGGGGCGTGGAGACCCAGTACTTC. This codes for CASLSAGGVETQYF.

The chain joins TRBV9 to TRBJ1-2; D is perhaps TRBD1 (5 bases). CDR3 length: 14 amino acids. V lost 5 bases and J lost 4, with 15 bases in between. Germline V gives CDR1 SGDLS, CDR2 YYNGEE. CDR3 nucleotides: TGTGCCAGCAGGAGGATGGGGGGAATCTATGGCTACACCTTC. It codes for CASRRMGGIYGYTF.

The V and J genes are TRBV9 and TRBJ2-5; 8 bases align to TRBD2. CDR1 SGDLS and CDR2 YYNGEE come from the germline V gene. This CDR3 is 19 amino acids long. With 0 bases clipped from V and 3 bases from J, the junction kept 16 bases outside the gene matches. Written as DNA, the CDR3 is TGTGCCAGCAGCGTAGGGCTATCGGGAGGGGGGCGCACCGAAGAGACCCAGTACTTC. Protein: CASSVGLSGGGRTEETQYF.

The rearrangement uses TRBV28 and TRBJ2-7; 7 nucleotides agree with TRBD1. Germline assignment: CDR1 MDHEN and CDR2 SYDVKM. The V and J ends lost 5 bases and 4 bases, in that order; junction bases with no gene match: 11. This CDR3 contains 15 residues. The CDR3 bases are TGTGCCAGCAGTGGGATACGGGACAGAGTATACGAGCAGTACTTC. This translates into CASSGIRDRVYEQYF.

CDR3 loop: CASSHGTGNEQYF. The CDR3 coding sequence is TGTGCCAGCAGCCACGGGACAGGGAACGAGCAGTACTTC. This chain uses TRBV4-2 with TRBJ2-7, with 9 bases lining up with TRBD1. The ends lost 3 bases at V and 5 bases at J; junction bases unmatched: 2. The CDR3 contains 13 residues. CDR1 is LGHNA, CDR2 YNFKEQ, per germline.

The V gene is TRBV6-5, the J gene TRBJ2-2; a possible D gene is TRBD2 (5 bases). This CDR3 spans 14 amino acids. CDR1 and CDR2 from the germline V gene are MNHEY and SVGAGI. V was clipped by 0 bases and J by 4 bases, with 6 bases between them. The CDR3 sequence: CASSYSRATGELFF. CDR3 nucleotide sequence: TGTGCCAGCAGTTACTCGAGGGCCACCGGGGAGCTGTTTTTT.

The DNA of the CDR3 is TGTGCCAGCAGCGGTAAGCGGGAGGGCCCCCAGTTCTTC. Translating gives CASSGKREGPQFF. The chain couples TRBV5-6 to TRBJ2-1; TRBD2 matches at 10 bases. The CDR3 contains 13 residues. J gave up 13 bases and V 4 bases, and 8 bases lay outside the gene matches. Per the germline V gene, CDR1 is SGHDT and CDR2 is YYEEEE.

This clone was seen only once. The chain joins TRBV19 to TRBJ1-1; 10 positions match TRBD1. From germline, CDR1 is LNHDA and CDR2 SQIVND (reference sequence). Trimming at V came to 8 bases and at J to 5 bases, leaving 17 bases not matched to a gene. CDR3 length: 17 residues. CDR3 sequence reads: CASFWDRGERGITEAFF. CDR3 bases: TGTGCCAGTTTTTGGGACAGGGGTGAGAGGGGGATTACTGAAGCTTTCTTT.

Note on this clone: Different DNA sequences within this sample yield the same CDR3. The rearrangement links TRBV9 to TRBJ1-2; no definite D call. The CDR3 sequence is 14 residues long. CDR1 is SGDLS and CDR2 is YYNGEE in the germline V gene. Trimming removed 0 bases at V and 4 bases at J, with 10 bases between. The CDR3 nucleotides read TGTGCCAGCAGCGTAGGTGGAGGGAGCTATGGCTACACCTTC. Its protein product is CASSVGGGSYGYTF.

J is TRBJ2-3 and V is TRBV29-1, with TRBD1 as a possible D gene (5 bases). Between the trimmed V and J ends, which lost 3 bases and 4 bases, there was a span of 14 bases. The length of the CDR3 is 14 residues. Germline V gene data show CDR1 as SQVTM and CDR2 as ANQGSEA. The CDR3 spells CSVDSGLEADTQYF. CDR3 DNA sequence: TGCAGCGTTGATTCAGGGTTAGAGGCAGATACGCAGTATTTT.

The J gene is TRBJ1-1, the V gene TRBV2, with 10 bases that match TRBD1. Germline V gene sequence: CDR1 SNHLY, CDR2 FYNNEI. This CDR3 comprises 17 residues. J gave up 5 bases and V 5 bases, and 14 bases lay outside the gene matches. CDR3 sequence: CASSPLTGGFVVTEAFF. The CDR3, as DNA: TGTGCCAGCAGTCCACTGACAGGGGGCTTTGTAGTGACTGAAGCTTTCTTT.

This clone has a single count. This chain links TRBV28 with TRBJ2-7, with 7 nucleotides matching TRBD1. CDR1 is MDHEN, CDR2 SYDVKM, per germline. Trimming at V came to 5 bases and at J to 2 bases, leaving 9 bases not matched to a gene. The CDR3 totals 15 residues. DNA for the CDR3: TGTGCCAGCAGTGAACACAGGGGTAACCCCTACGAGCAGTACTTC. It codes for CASSEHRGNPYEQYF.

This chain connects TRBV11-2 to TRBJ1-2, with 8 bases aligning to TRBD1. This CDR3 has 13 amino acids. The junction had 9 bases not matched to a gene; V was cut back by 6 bases and J by 9 bases. The germline V gene has CDR1 SGHAT and CDR2 FQNNGV. The CDR3 DNA sequence: TGTGCCAGCAGAGACAGGGGACAAGGAAGCTACACCTTC. It yields the protein CASRDRGQGSYTF.

Here the CDR3 reads CASSLSRYSYEQYF. Written as DNA, the CDR3 is TGTGCCAGCAGTTTATCCCGGTACTCCTACGAGCAGTACTTC. The chain carries TRBV27 and TRBJ2-7, with unresolved D. CDR3 length: 14 amino acids. From germline, CDR1 is MNHEY and CDR2 SMNVEV (reference sequence). V gave up 0 bases and J gave up 0 bases, with 6 bases separating them.

This chain joins TRBV4-3 and TRBJ1-6; 8 bases match TRBD1. The CDR3 consists of 18 residues. The V gene end was trimmed by 1 base and the J gene end by 8 bases; junction bases not matched to a gene: 13. Germline V gene data show CDR1 as LGHNA and CDR2 as YSLEER. CDR3 sequence (DNA): TGCGCCAGCAGCCAAGTACCGACCGGACAGGGAGATTATTCACCCCTCCACTTT. Translating it yields CASSQVPTGQGDYSPLHF.

Only one count was recorded for this clone. V gene TRBV18 combines with J gene TRBJ1-1; 8 bases map to TRBD1. CDR3 length equals 13 residues. The germline V gene has CDR1 KGHSH and CDR2 LQKENI. V lost 8 bases and J lost 6; bases outside the gene matches: 8. The CDR3, as DNA: TGTGCCAGCGCTATAGGGACAGGCTCTGAAGCTTTCTTT. Its translation: CASAIGTGSEAFF.

This clone was recorded only once. The chain uses TRBV28 and TRBJ2-1; 10 positions agree with TRBD2. The CDR3 loop spans 16 amino acids. The germline V gene has CDR1 MDHEN and CDR2 SYDVKM. The junction had 4 bases not matched to a gene; V was cut back by 1 base and J by 4 bases. CDR3 sequence (DNA): TGTGCCAGCAGTTTATTTGGGACTAGCGCTTACAATGAGCAGTTCTTC. Its protein product is CASSLFGTSAYNEQFF. Full variable domain (rest looked up from reference TRBV28 and TRBJ2-1): DVKVTQSSRYLVKRTGEKVFLECVQDMDHENMFWYRQDPGLGLRLIYFSYDVKMKEKGDIPEGYSVSREKKERFSLILESASTNQTSMYLCASSLFGTSAYNEQFFGPGTRLTVL.

The chain carries TRBV13 and TRBJ2-2, with TRBD2 identical over 16 bases. Germline values: CDR1 PRHDT, CDR2 FYEKMQ (reference sequence). V trimming: 1 base; J trimming: 5 bases; junction bases outside the gene matches: 7. The CDR3 has 19 amino acids. Here the CDR3 reads CASSLAGLAGGPVTGELFF. The CDR3 nucleotides are TGTGCCAGCAGCTTAGCGGGACTAGCGGGAGGGCCCGTGACCGGGGAGCTGTTTTTT.

This sequence joins TRBV7-2 and TRBJ2-1; 7 nucleotides line up with TRBD2. V lost 2 bases and J lost 0; bases outside the gene matches: 4. Germline CDR1 SGHTA, CDR2 FQGNSA. The CDR3 is 16 amino acids. CDR3 nucleotide sequence: TGTGCCAGCAGCTTACAGCGGGGAAGCTCCTACAATGAGCAGTTCTTC. Translation gives CASSLQRGSSYNEQFF. Drawing the rest from reference TRBV7-2 and TRBJ2-1, the complete variable domain is GAGVSQSPSNKVTEKGKDVELRCDPISGHTALYWYRQSLGQGLEFLIYFQGNSAPDKSGLPSDRFSAERTGGSVSTLTIQRTQQEDSAVYLCASSLQRGSSYNEQFFGPGTRLTVL.

The chain combines TRBV7-9 with TRBJ2-7, with D possibly being TRBD1 (6 bases). V was clipped by 1 base and J by 3 bases, with 13 bases between them. The germline gives CDR1 SEHNR, CDR2 FQNEAQ (reference sequence). This CDR3 is 15 amino acids long. The DNA for the CDR3 is TGTGCCAGCAGCTTAGGACAGGCCCCTTACTACGAGCAGTACTTC. This sequence encodes CASSLGQAPYYEQYF.

In its sample, this clone was seen once. V is TRBV10-3 and J is TRBJ2-7; a weak D match, TRBD1 (5 bases). V lost 5 bases to trimming and J lost 0 bases, with 11 bases between them. This CDR3 is 14 amino acids long. Germline-derived CDR1 and CDR2 are ENHRY and SYGVKD. Here the CDR3 DNA reads TGTGCCATCAGTAACCCAGGGTCCTCCTACGAGCAGTACTTC. Translated: CAISNPGSSYEQYF.

The gene calls are TRBV5-1 and TRBJ2-7, with D tentatively TRBD2 (6 bases). Germline V CDR1 and CDR2: SGHRS, YFSETQ. This CDR3 is 12 amino acids long. The V end lost 4 bases, the J end lost 7 bases, and 12 bases lay between the germline ends. The CDR3 loop reads CASSGSLAEQYF. DNA of the CDR3: TGCGCCAGCAGCGGGTCACTAGCTGAGCAGTACTTC.

The rearrangement links TRBV5-4 to TRBJ1-4, with 7 bases matching TRBD1. Germline loops: CDR1 SGHNT, CDR2 YYREEE (reference sequence). V shed 3 bases and J 7 bases; nucleotides not matched to a gene: 9. This CDR3 has 15 amino acids. DNA for the CDR3: TGTGCCAGCAGCTATAGTCAGGGGGGTGGTGAAAAACTGTTTTTT. It codes for CASSYSQGGGEKLFF.

The chain links TRBV29-1 to TRBJ2-2; 8 bases map to TRBD2. CDR3 length: 14 residues. The germline CDR1 and CDR2 sequences are SQVTM and ANQGSEA. V lost 6 bases, J lost 4 bases, and 7 bases stayed unmatched. CDR3: CSVSGGPGTGELFF. CDR3 bases: TGCAGCGTGTCGGGAGGGCCGGGCACCGGGGAGCTGTTTTTT.

This clone has a single count. The chain carries TRBV19 and TRBJ1-4; 11 nucleotides agree with TRBD1. J gave up 8 bases and V 2 bases, and 4 bases lay outside the gene matches. CDR1 LNHDA and CDR2 SQIVND come from the germline V gene (reference sequence). This CDR3 region has 15 residues. CDR3 region: CASSIRDRGNEKLFF. CDR3 sequence (DNA): TGTGCCAGTAGTATAAGGGACAGGGGGAACGAAAAACTGTTTTTT.

V and J are TRBV28 and TRBJ2-7, with 10 positions matching TRBD2. CDR3 length equals 14 residues. Germline CDR1 is MDHEN and CDR2 is SYDVKM. J was trimmed by 3 bases and V by 10 bases; bases with no gene match: 9. This CDR3 is CATDSSGSHYEQYF. The DNA of the CDR3 is TGTGCCACTGATTCTAGCGGGAGTCACTACGAGCAGTACTTC.

V gene TRBV19 combines with J gene TRBJ2-7, with 9 bases identical to TRBD2. This CDR3 region has 16 residues. Trimming at V came to 4 bases and at J to 2 bases, leaving 9 bases not matched to a gene. Germline CDR1 and CDR2: LNHDA and SQIVND (reference sequence). CDR3 protein: CASSRLVSGRTYEQYF. The CDR3 coding sequence is TGTGCCAGTAGTAGACTAGTTAGCGGGAGAACCTACGAGCAGTACTTC.